This T cell receptor beta chain was observed in a study of T-cell reconstitution after alpha-beta-depleted transplantation in children. This clonotype was counted ten times or more. Its antigen remains unknown. Study-wide results and limits: Expanded clones from the graft, numbering several hundred, reportedly supplied alpha-beta T cells about two months after transplant. Several patients had high TCRbeta diversity at day 60; it came from surviving recipient T cells and thymic progenitors.

The ends lost 4 bases at V and 0 bases at J; junction bases unmatched: 5. The germline V gene has CDR1 SGHTA and CDR2 FQGTGA. There are 16 residues in the CDR3. Unique molecular identifiers were used to barcode this TCRbeta library. MiXCR was run by TCRdb on the PCR reads, yielding one entry per CDR3 protein. The sample holds 150,000 to 250,000 distinct CDR3 sequences, roughly 6% seen once. The source of this sequence is a girl in the first two years of life with combined immunodeficiency, due to receive a stem cell transplant. The source material was PBMCs, sampled before TCRalphabeta/CD19-depleted stem cell transplant. The V and J genes are TRBV7-3 and TRBJ2-1; 8 nucleotides line up with TRBD2. This CDR3 reads CASSSSGRASYNEQFF. CDR3 in DNA: TGTGCCAGCAGCTCTTCCGGGAGGGCCTCCTACAATGAGCAGTTCTTC.